This is a list of T cell receptor beta chains from one sample in a study of blood T cells in healthy people across ages. TCRdb reprocessed the 5' RACE reads via MiXCR and lists one record per CDR3 protein. The sample shows roughly 2 million distinct CDR3 sequences, about 50% of them seen only once. Input material: blood. These TCRs come from a woman in her forties in good health. Both conserved end residues are part of each CDR3. Each record gives: CDR3 protein, CDR3 DNA, clone size, J gene, D gene, V gene. A D gene is named only where the DNA matches it firmly. Clone size is stated in some rows and not others, as once, few, many or a class when expanded.

CASSLEGASVDTQYF	TGTGCCAGCAGCTTAGAGGGGGCGAGTGTAGATACGCAGTATTTT	few	TRBJ2-3	TRBD1	TRBV7-2
CASSSERGPPYNEQFF	TGTGCCAGCAGCTCGGAACGGGGGCCCCCCTACAATGAGCAGTTCTTC	.	TRBJ2-1	.	TRBV6-1
CASSLTQQKETQYF	TGTGCCAGCAGCTTGACTCAACAGAAAGAGACCCAGTACTTC	.	TRBJ2-5	.	TRBV5-5
CSARDLGTPSGDQYF	TGCAGTGCTAGAGATTTAGGGACTCCCTCCGGCGACCAGTACTTC	few	TRBJ2-5	.	TRBV20-1
CACSPTSGYTDTQYF	TGTGCCTGCTCTCCGACTAGCGGGTACACAGATACGCAGTATTTT	.	TRBJ2-3	TRBD2	TRBV7-9
CASSSKSGANVLTF	TGTGCCAGCAGCTCGAAGTCCGGGGCCAACGTCCTGACTTTC	.	TRBJ2-6	.	TRBV5-6
CSAIVGGSSYEQYF	TGCAGTGCGATTGTTGGGGGGAGCTCCTACGAGCAGTACTTC	.	TRBJ2-7	.	TRBV20-1
CASQLGLAGNNEQFF	TGTGCCAGTCAGCTAGGACTAGCGGGGAACAATGAGCAGTTCTTC	once	TRBJ2-1	TRBD2	TRBV28
CSASPTEYNEQFF	TGCAGTGCTAGCCCGACTGAATACAATGAGCAGTTCTTC	.	TRBJ2-1	.	TRBV20-1
CSAWTGQNYGYTF	TGCAGTGCTTGGACAGGGCAGAACTATGGCTACACCTTC	few	TRBJ1-2	TRBD1	TRBV20-1
CASSLEGWAGGPMDEQFF	TGTGCCAGCAGCTTAGAGGGGTGGGCGGGGGGCCCTATGGATGAGCAGTTCTTC	.	TRBJ2-1	TRBD2	TRBV7-2
CASSQDRVIVGEQFF	TGCGCCAGCAGCCAAGATCGAGTTATCGTGGGGGAGCAGTTCTTC	.	TRBJ2-1	.	TRBV4-3
CAFPERSGRSSYNEQFF	TGCGCCTTCCCAGAGCGGAGCGGGAGGAGCTCCTACAATGAGCAGTTCTTC	few	TRBJ2-1	TRBD2	TRBV5-1
CASTIRRTSGGNEQFF	TGTGCCAGCACCATCCGTAGGACTAGCGGGGGTAATGAGCAGTTCTTC	few	TRBJ2-1	TRBD2	TRBV27
CATSDLVYGYTF	TGTGCCACCAGCGATCTGGTCTATGGCTACACCTTC	.	TRBJ1-2	.	TRBV15
CASSVRGGDDTF	TGTGCCAGCAGCGTAAGGGGGGGGGATGACACCTTC	.	TRBJ1-2	.	TRBV9
CASSSNGVGGDTQYF	TGTGCCAGCAGCTCGAATGGGGTTGGGGGAGATACGCAGTATTTT	few	TRBJ2-3	.	TRBV7-2
CASSSQAGGGTDTQYF	TGTGCCAGCAGCTCGCAAGCGGGGGGGGGCACAGATACGCAGTATTTT	.	TRBJ2-3	TRBD2	TRBV7-2
CASSDLRTSGYNEQFF	TGTGCCAGCAGCGACCTTCGGACTAGCGGGTACAATGAGCAGTTCTTC	.	TRBJ2-1	TRBD2	TRBV9
CSVWGGSSNQPQHF	TGCAGCGTCTGGGGGGGATCGAGCAATCAGCCCCAGCATTTT	few	TRBJ1-5	.	TRBV29-1
CSASSGTLSTDTQYF	TGCAGTGCTTCCTCCGGGACTTTAAGCACAGATACGCAGTATTTT	.	TRBJ2-3	.	TRBV20-1
CASSLEGTVYNEQYF	TGTGCCAGTAGTTTAGAAGGGACCGTCTACAATGAGCAGTACTTC	.	TRBJ2-7	.	TRBV27
CATSRAGSNEQYF	TGTGCCACCTCCCGGGCGGGTTCTAACGAGCAGTACTTC	.	TRBJ2-7	.	TRBV10-3
CASSSRATQETQYF	TGCGCCAGCAGCTCCCGAGCAACCCAAGAGACCCAGTACTTC	.	TRBJ2-5	.	TRBV5-1
CASSGGPLGDTQYF	TGTGCCAGCAGTGGGGGGCCGTTAGGGGATACGCAGTATTTT	.	TRBJ2-3	.	TRBV6-5
CASSLSKGRADTQYF	TGTGCCAGCAGTTTAAGTAAGGGGCGGGCAGATACGCAGTATTTT	.	TRBJ2-3	.	TRBV27
CASSPSNNYGYTF	TGTGCCAGCAGCCCTTCGAATAACTATGGCTACACCTTC	.	TRBJ1-2	.	TRBV28
CASKFREDTQYF	TGTGCCAGCAAATTTAGGGAAGATACGCAGTATTTT	.	TRBJ2-3	.	TRBV7-9
CASSLVTANEKLFF	TGCGCCAGCAGCTTAGTGACAGCAAATGAAAAACTGTTTTTT	few	TRBJ1-4	.	TRBV5-1
CASSLVVGAQYEQYF	TGTGCCAGCAGCTTGGTGGTCGGGGCGCAGTACGAGCAGTACTTC	once	TRBJ2-7	.	TRBV7-8
CASSPNSGGHNEQFF	TGTGCCAGCAGCCCCAATAGCGGGGGACACAATGAGCAGTTCTTC	few	TRBJ2-1	TRBD2	TRBV11-2
CASSYLRQGGYNEQFF	TGTGCCAGCAGCTACCTACGACAGGGGGGTTACAATGAGCAGTTCTTC	few	TRBJ2-1	TRBD1	TRBV5-6
CASALSGGADEKLFF	TGCGCCAGCGCACTTTCGGGGGGCGCGGATGAAAAACTGTTTTTT	.	TRBJ1-4	.	TRBV5-1
CASSPGTGHNQPQHF	TGTGCCAGCAGTCCGGGGACAGGACATAATCAGCCCCAGCATTTT	few	TRBJ1-5	TRBD1	TRBV28
CAKRDSLDGYTF	TGTGCCAAGCGGGACAGCCTCGATGGCTACACCTTC	.	TRBJ1-2	TRBD1	TRBV27
CASQSVAEQFF	TGCGCCAGCCAGAGTGTGGCGGAGCAGTTCTTC	.	TRBJ2-1	.	TRBV5-1
CASSSTGTAVVHGYTF	TGTGCCAGCAGCTCAACCGGGACAGCGGTAGTCCATGGCTACACCTTC	.	TRBJ1-2	TRBD1	TRBV5-5